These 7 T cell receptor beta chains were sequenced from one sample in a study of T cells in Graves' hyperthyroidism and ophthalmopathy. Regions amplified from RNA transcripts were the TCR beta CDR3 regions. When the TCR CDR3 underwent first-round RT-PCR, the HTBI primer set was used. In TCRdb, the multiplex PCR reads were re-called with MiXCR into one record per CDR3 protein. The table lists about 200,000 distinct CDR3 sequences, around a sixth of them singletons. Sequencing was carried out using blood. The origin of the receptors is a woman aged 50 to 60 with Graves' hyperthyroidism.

CDR3 sequence reads: CASKSGTHNEQFF. In nucleotides, the CDR3 is TGCGCCAGCAAGTCCGGAACCCACAATGAGCAGTTCTTC. The chain uses TRBV5-1 and TRBJ2-1; no definite D call. Trimming took off 6 bases at V and 5 bases at J, with 12 bases between the two ends. CDR1 and CDR2 from the germline V gene are SGHRS and YFSETQ. The CDR3 runs to 13 residues.

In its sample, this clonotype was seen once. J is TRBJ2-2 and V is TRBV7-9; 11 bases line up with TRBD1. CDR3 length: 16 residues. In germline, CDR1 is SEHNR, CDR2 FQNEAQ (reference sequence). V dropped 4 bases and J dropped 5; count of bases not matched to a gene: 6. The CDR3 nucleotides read TGTGCCAGCAGCTCGTGGACAGGGGGCTTTACCGGGGAGCTGTTTTTT. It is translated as CASSSWTGGFTGELFF. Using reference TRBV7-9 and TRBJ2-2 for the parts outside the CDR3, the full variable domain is DTGVSQNPRHKITKRGQNVTFRCDPISEHNRLYWYRQTLGQGPEFLTYFQNEAQLEKSRLLSDRFSAERPKGSFSTLEIQRTEQGDSAMYLCASSSWTGGFTGELFFGEGSRLTVL.

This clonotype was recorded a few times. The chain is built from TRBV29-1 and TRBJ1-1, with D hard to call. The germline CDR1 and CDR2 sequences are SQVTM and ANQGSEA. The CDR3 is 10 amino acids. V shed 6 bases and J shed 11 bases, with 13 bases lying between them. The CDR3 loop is CSVLETGAFF. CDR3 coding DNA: TGCAGCGTACTCGAGACCGGGGCTTTCTTT.

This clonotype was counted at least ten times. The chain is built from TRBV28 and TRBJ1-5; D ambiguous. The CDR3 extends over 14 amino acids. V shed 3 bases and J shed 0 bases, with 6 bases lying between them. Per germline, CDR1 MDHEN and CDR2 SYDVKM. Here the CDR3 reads CASSFLSSNQPQHF. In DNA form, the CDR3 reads TGTGCCAGCAGTTTCCTTTCTAGCAATCAGCCCCAGCATTTT.

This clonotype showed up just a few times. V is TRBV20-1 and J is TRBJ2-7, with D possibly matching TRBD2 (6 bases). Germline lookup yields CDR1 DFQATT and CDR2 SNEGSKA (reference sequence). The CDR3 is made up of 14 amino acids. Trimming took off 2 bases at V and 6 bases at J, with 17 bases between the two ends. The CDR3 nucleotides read TGCAGTGCTAGACTCGACGGGCCCGGGGGCGAGCAGTACTTC. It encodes CSARLDGPGGEQYF.

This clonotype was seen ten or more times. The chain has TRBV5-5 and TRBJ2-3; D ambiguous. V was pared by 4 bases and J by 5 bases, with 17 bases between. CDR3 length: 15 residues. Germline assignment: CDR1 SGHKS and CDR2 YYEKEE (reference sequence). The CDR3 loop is CASSPQTHTGDTQYF. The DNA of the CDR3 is TGTGCCAGCAGCCCGCAGACACACACGGGAGATACGCAGTATTTT.

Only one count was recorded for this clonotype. CDR3 DNA: TGTGCCAGTAGTAACTACAGGGGGCGGGTTGGCTACACCTTC. Encoded protein: CASSNYRGRVGYTF. The chain has TRBV19 and TRBJ1-2; 9 nucleotides match TRBD1. CDR3 size: 14 residues. Germline values: CDR1 LNHDA, CDR2 SQIVND (reference sequence). With 4 bases clipped from V and 7 bases from J, the junction kept 7 bases outside the gene matches.